The rows below give T cell receptor beta chains drawn from one sample of a study of T cells in Graves' hyperthyroidism and ophthalmopathy. TCRdb re-analysed the multiplex PCR reads in MiXCR, keeping a single row per CDR3 protein. The sample records 610,000 or so distinct CDR3 sequences, roughly 46% being singletons. Sequencing was performed on peripheral blood or thyroid tissue (not recorded which). Receptors originate from a young woman with Graves' hyperthyroidism. Each CDR3 is given with its conserved first and last residue. A D gene is named only where the DNA matches it firmly. Clone size is stated in some rows and not others, as once, few, many or a class when expanded.

>-|TRBJ2-5|many|TRBV12-3/TRBV12-4
CASRQTIQETQYF
TGTGCCAGCAGGCAGACAATACAAGAGACCCAGTACTTC
>-|TRBJ2-1|-|TRBV7-6
CASSAPQNEQFF
TGTGCCAGCAGCGCCCCCCAGAATGAGCAGTTCTTC
>TRBD1|TRBJ1-3|-|TRBV4-1
CASSQLQGAFGNTIYF
TGCGCCAGCAGCCAATTACAGGGGGCCTTTGGAAACACCATATATTTT
>TRBD1|TRBJ2-4|-|TRBV20-1
CSAWTGGGKNIQYF
TGCAGTGCTTGGACAGGGGGTGGCAAAAACATTCAGTACTTC
>-|TRBJ1-1|-|TRBV10-3
CAISERGEGTEAFF
TGTGCCATCAGTGAACGGGGAGAAGGCACTGAAGCTTTCTTT
>-|TRBJ2-5|-|TRBV29-1
CSGTGHLEETQYF
TGCAGCGGTACGGGACACCTAGAAGAGACCCAGTACTTC
>TRBD1|TRBJ2-5|-|TRBV7-6
CASIPLGDRGLGETQYF
TGTGCTAGCATCCCGTTGGGGGACAGGGGTCTTGGTGAGACCCAGTACTTC
>TRBD2|TRBJ2-7|-|TRBV9
CASSETSSGGPMDEQYF
TGTGCCAGCAGCGAGACCAGTAGCGGGGGCCCGATGGACGAGCAGTACTTC
>TRBD1|TRBJ1-1|few|TRBV5-4
CASTTYRGPTEAFF
TGTGCCAGCACCACATACAGGGGGCCCACTGAAGCTTTCTTT
>TRBD1|TRBJ1-2|many|TRBV5-1
CASSPGDSQDSLIYGYTF
TGCGCCAGCAGCCCAGGGGACAGCCAGGATAGCCTCATCTATGGCTACACCTTC
>TRBD1|TRBJ1-6|-|TRBV20-1
CSATGDSTVLHF
TGCAGTGCTACTGGGGACAGTACAGTCCTCCACTTT
>TRBD1|TRBJ2-3|-|TRBV7-9
CASSWTGGRSDTQYF
TGTGCCAGCAGCTGGACAGGGGGAAGGTCAGATACGCAGTATTTT
>-|TRBJ2-7|-|TRBV20-1
CSASVLGGGQYF
TGCAGTGCTAGTGTTCTAGGGGGGGGGCAGTACTTC
>TRBD1|TRBJ1-1|many|TRBV7-9
CASSLGRDRGQNTEAFF
TGTGCCAGCAGCTTAGGAAGGGACAGGGGGCAAAACACTGAAGCTTTCTTT
>-|TRBJ2-2|once|TRBV20-1
CSARKVNTGELFF
TGCAGTGCTAGAAAGGTGAACACCGGGGAGCTGTTTTTT
>TRBD2|TRBJ2-5|-|TRBV7-6
CASSPSTSGRAGAETQCF
TGTGCCAGCAGCCCCTCGACTAGCGGGAGGGCGGGAGCAGAGACCCAGTGCTTC
>-|TRBJ1-3|once|TRBV7-2
CASSLIGGSVYTIYF
TGTGCCAGCAGCTTGATTGGCGGGAGTGTCTACACCATATATTTT
>-|TRBJ2-7|many|TRBV15
CATSMEGNYEQYF
TGTGCCACCAGCATGGAAGGGAACTACGAGCAGTACTTC
>-|TRBJ1-1|many|TRBV2
CASLRKNTEAFF
TGTGCCAGCCTGCGGAAGAACACTGAAGCTTTCTTT
>-|TRBJ1-1|-|TRBV20-1
CSARAWTGAHLAFF
TGCAGTGCTAGGGCTTGGACCGGGGCACACCTAGCTTTCTTT
>TRBD2|TRBJ2-7|-|TRBV29-1
CSHRTSGSYEQYF
TGCAGCCACAGGACTAGCGGGTCCTACGAGCAGTACTTC
>-|TRBJ2-7|-|TRBV3-1
CASSQEMRDEQYF
TGTGCCAGCAGCCAAGAAATGAGGGACGAGCAGTACTTC
>-|TRBJ1-2|-|TRBV7-9
CASRRRGRNGYTF
TGTGCCAGCAGGCGAAGGGGAAGGAATGGCTACACCTTC
>-|TRBJ1-4|-|TRBV6-1
CASSDPPATNEKLFF
TGTGCCAGCAGTGATCCCCCCGCAACTAATGAAAAACTGTTTTTT
>TRBD1|TRBJ2-7|many|TRBV13
CASSLTLTGDYEQYF
TGTGCCAGCAGCTTAACCCTGACAGGGGACTACGAGCAGTACTTC
>-|TRBJ1-2|-|TRBV25-1
CARAYGYTF
TGTGCCAGGGCGTATGGCTACACCTTC
>TRBD2|TRBJ2-1|-|TRBV10-3
CASSSGRGRNNEQFF
TGTGCCAGTAGTAGCGGGAGGGGACGTAACAATGAGCAGTTCTTC
>TRBD1|TRBJ1-4|few|TRBV20-1
CSARDRGKGKLFF
TGCAGTGCTAGAGACAGGGGGAAGGGAAAACTGTTTTTT
>-|TRBJ2-5|-|TRBV24-1
CATSASQETRYF
TGTGCCACCAGTGCCTCCCAAGAGACCCGGTACTTC
>-|TRBJ1-6|many|TRBV6-6
CASSYNSISGSPLHF
TGTGCCAGCAGTTATAACAGCATAAGTGGTTCACCCCTCCACTTT
>-|TRBJ2-7|many|TRBV3-1
CASSQINYEQYF
TGTGCCAGCAGCCAGATTAACTACGAGCAGTACTTC
>TRBD2|TRBJ2-5|many|TRBV2
CASSPSGSETQYF
TGTGCCAGCAGTCCGAGCGGGAGTGAGACCCAGTACTTC
>-|TRBJ1-1|many|TRBV19
CASRGLGQSTEAFF
TGTGCCAGTAGGGGCCTCGGGCAGAGCACTGAAGCTTTCTTT
>-|TRBJ1-5|many|TRBV6-5
CASSYPRLRGVRGNQPQHF
TGTGCCAGCAGTTACCCCAGACTGCGTGGGGTCCGTGGCAATCAGCCCCAGCATTTT
>-|TRBJ2-3|-|TRBV10-3
CAIRGGEDTQYF
TGTGCCATCAGAGGGGGGGAGGATACGCAGTATTTT
>-|TRBJ2-4|-|TRBV29-1
CSVVGRLAKNIQYF
TGCAGCGTTGTCGGCAGATTAGCCAAAAACATTCAGTACTTC
>TRBD1|TRBJ1-5|once|TRBV20-1
CSAYRGMTQHF
TGCAGTGCTTACAGGGGAATGACCCAGCATTTT